The 20 T cell receptor beta chains reported below all come from one sample, sequenced in a study of cytomegalovirus exposure and HLA in healthy donors. The PCR was carried out with 60 Vbeta primers and 13 Jbeta primers. Only in-frame clones appear in the TCRdb table, and some are missing; sequencing was by immunoSEQ multiplex PCR. The profile shows approximately 100,000 clones, 79% of them singletons. Sequenced: PBMCs. The receptors were gathered from a female donor in good health and CMV-seropositive.

This clone turned up a few times. V is TRBV5-4 and J is TRBJ1-1; D is uncertain. The germline CDR1 and CDR2 sequences are SGHNT and YYREEE (reference sequence). Trimming shortened V by 4 bases and J by 3 bases, and 16 bases separated the two germline ends. The CDR3 spans 15 residues. The DNA for the CDR3 is TGTGCCAGCAGCCCCCACCGCCCCTCGGACACTGAAGCTTTCTTT. Protein: CASSPHRPSDTEAFF.

The chain combines TRBV25-1 with TRBJ1-1; 11 bases fit TRBD1. From germline, CDR1 is MGHDK and CDR2 SYGVNS. The CDR3 has 15 amino acids. V trimming: 3 bases; J trimming: 9 bases; junction bases outside the gene matches: 9. The CDR3 DNA follows: TGTGCCAGCAGTGACCTACGCTTGGACAGGGGGCAAGCTTTCTTT. As protein: CASSDLRLDRGQAFF.

The rearrangement joins TRBV5-4 to TRBJ2-7; the match to TRBD1 covers 7 bases. There are 15 residues in the CDR3. The V gene's germline CDR1 is SGHNT and CDR2 YYREEE (reference sequence). Losses at the gene ends were 0 bases for V and 3 bases for J; bases not matched to a gene: 6. The CDR3 is CASSLARQGHYEQYF. In nucleotides, the CDR3 is TGTGCCAGCAGCTTGGCTAGACAGGGTCACTACGAGCAGTACTTC.

The chain joins TRBV7-2 to TRBJ1-6, with D possibly TRBD1 on 5 matching bases. V shed 6 bases and J shed 6 bases, with 12 bases lying between them. Germline CDR1 is SGHTA and CDR2 is FQGNSA. This CDR3 region has 14 residues. In DNA form, the CDR3 reads TGTGCCAGCAGACAAGGGGTTAGTAATTCACCCCTCCACTTT. Encoded protein: CASRQGVSNSPLHF.

The genes are TRBV7-9 and TRBJ1-1; tentative D call: TRBD1 (6 bases). V shed 2 bases and J shed 4 bases, with 14 bases lying between them. Germline V CDR1 and CDR2: SEHNR, FQNEAQ (reference sequence). The CDR3 loop spans 15 amino acids. The CDR3 coding sequence is TGTGCCAGCAGCTTACAAGGGGGAAAGGGCACTGAAGCTTTCTTT. Translated: CASSLQGGKGTEAFF.

The V call is TRBV21-1, the J call TRBJ1-1; TRBD1 reflects the table's D call only, with no check against the DNA. TRBV21-1 is tagged as a pseudogene. The CDR3 loop spans 16 amino acids. The DNA for the CDR3 is TGTGCCAGCAGCCCACGACAGGGGAACGTATCGAGGGAAGCTTTCTTT. Translated: CASSPRQGNVSREAFF.

The chain carries TRBV19 and TRBJ2-2, with TRBD1 matching over 8 bases. The CDR3 consists of 14 residues. After removal of 4 bases from V and 9 bases from J, the junction contained 7 bases not matched to a gene. Germline values: CDR1 LNHDA, CDR2 SQIVND (reference sequence). The CDR3 region is CASSTGTGPRELFF. CDR3 DNA sequence: TGTGCCAGTAGTACCGGGACAGGACCCAGGGAGCTGTTTTTT.

This rearrangement joins TRBV7-2 to TRBJ2-7; tentative D call: TRBD1 (6 bases). The germline gives CDR1 SGHTA, CDR2 FQGNSA. The CDR3 runs to 14 residues. Trimming shortened V by 3 bases and J by 1 base, and 10 bases separated the two germline ends. The CDR3 DNA follows: TGTGCCAGCAGCTTGGACAGCAAATCCTACGAGCAGTACTTC. Protein: CASSLDSKSYEQYF. Full variable domain (rest looked up from reference TRBV7-2 and TRBJ2-7): GAGVSQSPSNKVTEKGKDVELRCDPISGHTALYWYRQSLGQGLEFLIYFQGNSAPDKSGLPSDRFSAERTGGSVSTLTIQRTQQEDSAVYLCASSLDSKSYEQYFGPGTRLTVT.

This clone was found once. The chain carries TRBV4-1 and TRBJ2-5, with 7 positions matching TRBD2. This CDR3 spans 13 amino acids. Germline lookup yields CDR1 MGHRA and CDR2 YSYEKL. V lost 3 bases, J lost 5 bases, and 3 bases stayed unmatched. CDR3 sequence (DNA): TGCGCCAGCAGCCAGGGGGAGGGGGAGACCCAGTACTTC. It encodes CASSQGEGETQYF.

The chain links TRBV30 to TRBJ2-7, with D perhaps TRBD2 (7 bases). CDR1 and CDR2 from the germline V gene are GTSNPN and SVGIG (reference sequence). The CDR3 has 19 amino acids. The V end lost 1 base, the J end lost 6 bases, and 31 bases lay between the germline ends. The CDR3 region is CAWSAHALVLRGGEGEQYF. The CDR3 DNA reads as TGTGCCTGGAGTGCCCACGCATTGGTGTTGAGGGGGGGAGAAGGCGAGCAGTACTTC. The full variable domain, in which reference TRBV30 and TRBJ2-7 provide the parts outside the CDR3, is SQTIHQWPATLVQPVGSPLSLECTVEGTSNPNLYWYRQAAGRGLQLLFYSVGIGQISSEVPQNLSASRPQDRQFILSSKKLLLSDSGFYLCAWSAHALVLRGGEGEQYFGPGTRLTVT.

CDR3 nucleotide sequence: TGTGCCAGTAGTATCCGGGGGGCCCAAGAGACCCAGTACTTC. Translating gives CASSIRGAQETQYF. The chain joins TRBV19 to TRBJ2-5; D is possibly TRBD2 (7 bases). This CDR3 has 14 amino acids. V was shortened by 3 bases and J by 1 base, with 9 bases between the two germline ends. Per germline, CDR1 LNHDA and CDR2 SQIVND (reference sequence).

The J gene is TRBJ2-6, the V gene TRBV27; no definite D call. The CDR3 covers 15 residues. Trimming shortened V by 1 base and J by 0 bases, and 4 bases separated the two germline ends. Germline values: CDR1 MNHEY, CDR2 SMNVEV (reference sequence). CDR3 sequence (DNA): TGTGCCAGCAGTTTATGGAGCTCTGGGGCCAACGTCCTGACTTTC. Translating gives CASSLWSSGANVLTF.

This chain links TRBV4-3 with TRBJ1-3; the match to TRBD1 covers 8 bases. The J segment lost 10 bases and the V segment lost 2 bases, leaving 4 bases of the junction unmatched. CDR1 and CDR2 (germline): LGHNA, YSLEER. The CDR3 is made up of 13 amino acids. The DNA of the CDR3 is TGCGCCAGCAGCCAAACGGACAGGGCGACCATATATTTT. This gives the protein CASSQTDRATIYF.

This chain uses TRBV14 with TRBJ1-4; D is unresolved. Germline V lookup: CDR1 SGHDN, CDR2 FVKESK. There are 16 residues in the CDR3. Trimming pared 3 bases from V and 2 bases from J, leaving 13 bases between. The CDR3 region has the DNA TGTGCCAGCAGCCATCGGGTTCTCGCGACTAATGAAAAACTGTTTTTT. It specifies CASSHRVLATNEKLFF. Full variable domain (remainder filled in from reference TRBV14 and TRBJ1-4): EAGVTQFPSHSVIEKGQTVTLRCDPISGHDNLYWYRRVMGKEIKFLLHFVKESKQDESGMPNNRFLAERTGGTYSTLKVQPAELEDSGVYFCASSHRVLATNEKLFFGSGTQLSVL.

The V gene is TRBV19, the J gene TRBJ2-3; TRBD2 agrees at 8 bases. This CDR3 contains 16 residues. With V trimmed by 3 bases and J by 5 bases, 10 bases remained unmatched. The germline V gene encodes CDR1 LNHDA and CDR2 SQIVND (reference sequence). The CDR3 reads CASSILGRGAQDTQYF. The CDR3 DNA follows: TGTGCCAGTAGTATTCTCGGGAGGGGGGCCCAAGATACGCAGTATTTT.

The V gene is TRBV2, the J gene TRBJ2-1, with 14 nucleotides matching TRBD2. CDR1 and CDR2 (germline): SNHLY, FYNNEI. Unmatched junction bases numbered 8, after V lost 2 bases and J lost 8 bases. The CDR3 covers 17 residues. CDR3 region: CASSEQAGLAGGDEQFF. The CDR3 region has the DNA TGTGCCAGCAGTGAACAAGCTGGACTAGCGGGAGGAGATGAGCAGTTCTTC. Using reference TRBV2 and TRBJ2-1 for the parts outside the CDR3, the full variable domain is EPEVTQTPSHQVTQMGQEVILRCVPISNHLYFYWYRQILGQKVEFLVSFYNNEISEKSEIFDDQFSVERPDGSNFTLKIRSTKLEDSAMYFCASSEQAGLAGGDEQFFGPGTRLTVL.

This clone was observed once. V usage is TRBV6-5 and J usage is TRBJ2-3; D is perhaps TRBD2 (6 bases). This CDR3 is 14 amino acids long. CDR1 MNHEY and CDR2 SVGAGI come from the germline V gene. The V gene lost 2 bases and the J gene lost 0 bases, with 6 bases spanning the gap. The chain's CDR3 is CASSYGGSTDTQYF. In DNA form, the CDR3 reads TGTGCCAGCAGTTACGGGGGGAGCACAGATACGCAGTATTTT.

The V and J genes are TRBV6-5 and TRBJ2-3; 13 nucleotides align to TRBD2. The J segment lost 5 bases and the V segment lost 6 bases, leaving 5 bases of the junction unmatched. Germline CDR1 and CDR2: MNHEY and SVGAGI. The CDR3 loop spans 15 amino acids. CDR3 DNA sequence: TGTGCCAGCAGATGGACTAGCGGGAGAGGAGATACGCAGTATTTT. This translates into CASRWTSGRGDTQYF.

The V gene is TRBV15, the J gene TRBJ1-2, with no clear D. The V and J ends lost 2 bases and 10 bases respectively, with 14 bases between them. Germline values: CDR1 LNHNV, CDR2 YYDKDF (reference sequence). The CDR3 spans 13 residues. The CDR3 sequence: CATSRPLHPDYTF. The CDR3 bases are TGTGCCACCAGCAGACCTTTACACCCTGACTACACCTTC.

Worth noting for this clone: One junction end disagrees with the germline gene, perhaps due to a read error. The J gene is TRBJ1-2, the V gene TRBV6-1, with 9 bases lining up with TRBD1. The CDR3 runs 13 residues. CDR1 and CDR2 from the germline V gene are MNHNS and SASEGT. CDR3 DNA: TGTGCCAGCAGTCACGGGGGGGACAGGGTTCTTGAATTC. Amino acid sequence: CASSHGGDRVLEF.